One sample yielded the 14 T cell receptor beta chains listed below, sequenced in a study of shared clonotypes between healthy human individuals. TCRdb's table, derived via immunoSEQ multiplex PCR, lists solely in-frame clones and lacks some. The sample has some 2.4 million clones, 93% seen once. The sample consisted of naive CD4+ T cells from PBMCs. Subset in this sample: CD45RA+ positively selected. Receptors were obtained from a young man in good health. Some clones in this sample may be carry-over from other donors' samples.

This sequence joins TRBV28 and TRBJ1-4; perhaps TRBD1 as D (6 bases). Looked up from germline, CDR1 is MDHEN and CDR2 is SYDVKM. V dropped 5 bases and J dropped 9 bases, with 16 bases sitting between them. The CDR3 sequence is 14 residues long. CDR3 sequence reads: CASSNRVLLKKLFF. Written as DNA, the CDR3 is TGTGCCAGCAGTAACAGGGTGTTACTAAAAAAACTGTTTTTT.

CDR3 in DNA: TGTGCCAGCACGAGTAGTTATAGCAATCAGCCCCAGCATTTT. It is translated as CASTSSYSNQPQHF. The V call is TRBV5-5, the J call TRBJ1-5; D remains unclear. V gave up 6 bases and J gave up 0 bases, with 10 bases separating them. The germline V gene has CDR1 SGHKS and CDR2 YYEKEE (reference sequence). The CDR3 is 14 amino acids.

The gene calls are TRBV18 and TRBJ2-7, with a tentative D call TRBD1 (5 bases). The V end was cut by 0 bases, the J end by 0 bases, with 15 bases between. The V gene's germline CDR1 is KGHSH and CDR2 LQKENI. The length of the CDR3 is 17 residues. The DNA of the CDR3 is TGTGCCAGCTCACCACCGGGGCCCACGACGGGCTCCTACGAGCAGTACTTC. It translates to CASSPPGPTTGSYEQYF.

The J gene is TRBJ1-2, the V gene TRBV28, with TRBD1 identical over 8 bases. The CDR3 has 14 amino acids. The germline V gene encodes CDR1 MDHEN and CDR2 SYDVKM. Unmatched junction bases numbered 11, after V lost 6 bases and J lost 8 bases. In DNA form, the CDR3 reads TGTGCCAGCAGAAGACCCCGGGACAGGAGAGGCTACACCTTC. Protein: CASRRPRDRRGYTF.

This sequence joins TRBV5-6 and TRBJ1-1; the D gene is possibly TRBD1 (5 bases). The CDR3 extends over 15 amino acids. Germline-derived CDR1 and CDR2 are SGHDT and YYEEEE. With 4 bases removed from V and 5 bases from J, the gap between germline ends came to 18 bases. The CDR3 nucleotides read TGTGCCAGCAGCCCGCGTGGACACCGGCGGACTGAAGCTTTCTTT. Protein product: CASSPRGHRRTEAFF.

This clone was picked up a small number of times. V and J are TRBV10-3 and TRBJ1-1; a possible D gene is TRBD1 (6 bases). CDR3 length equals 12 residues. Trimming took 7 bases from V and 7 from J, leaving 13 bases between them. In germline, CDR1 is ENHRY, CDR2 SYGVKD. The CDR3 DNA reads TGTGCCATCAAAGACAGGCCCAATGAAGCTTTCTTT. This translates into CAIKDRPNEAFF.

A remark on this clone: One end of the junction fails to match germline, which may point to a read error. The gene calls are TRBV5-1 and TRBJ2-1, with 11 bases identical to TRBD2. This CDR3 is 15 amino acids long. The germline CDR1 and CDR2 sequences are SGHRS and YFSETQ. The CDR3 region has the DNA TGCGCCAGCGGCTTACTAGCGGGAGATCCCCATGAGCAGTTCTTC. It codes for CASGLLAGDPHEQFF.

As regards this clone: Other DNA sequences in the sample encode the same CDR3. The rearrangement joins TRBV5-1 to TRBJ2-5; 10 bases are shared with TRBD2. The CDR3 runs 16 residues. J gave up 2 bases and V 0 bases, and 4 bases lay outside the gene matches. Germline V gives CDR1 SGHRS, CDR2 YFSETQ. In DNA form, the CDR3 reads TGCGCCAGCAGCTTGGCCCTAGCGGGAGAGCAAGAGACCCAGTACTTC. This codes for CASSLALAGEQETQYF.

V gene TRBV6-1 combines with J gene TRBJ1-2; the D gene is possibly TRBD1 (5 bases). This CDR3 is 12 amino acids long. Germline V gene sequence: CDR1 MNHNS, CDR2 SASEGT. The V end was cut by 11 bases, the J end by 4 bases, with 14 bases between. The chain's CDR3 is CAAQLQGYGYTF. In nucleotides, the CDR3 is TGTGCCGCCCAACTTCAGGGCTATGGCTACACCTTC.

V usage is TRBV27 and J usage is TRBJ1-2; no clear D gene. The CDR3 sequence is 13 residues long. CDR1 and CDR2 (germline): MNHEY, SMNVEV (reference sequence). Trimming took off 2 bases at V and 4 bases at J, with 8 bases between the two ends. The CDR3 coding sequence is TGTGCCAGCAGTTTAATCGGTGGCTATGGCTACACCTTC. It encodes CASSLIGGYGYTF.

The chain recombines TRBV28 with TRBJ2-7, with D perhaps matching TRBD1 (6 bases). V was pared by 6 bases and J by 6 bases, with 15 bases between. Germline values: CDR1 MDHEN, CDR2 SYDVKM. The CDR3 length is 13 residues. The CDR3 here is CASSSGQFTEQYF. For the CDR3, the DNA is TGTGCCAGCAGCTCGGGACAATTCACCGAGCAGTACTTC.

The chain recombines TRBV28 with TRBJ2-7; 7 bases are shared with TRBD1. Germline trimming cut 6 bases from V and 0 bases from J; bases unmatched to any gene: 8. The CDR3 has 15 amino acids. Germline V lookup: CDR1 MDHEN, CDR2 SYDVKM. CDR3 sequence reads: CASRRGRNPSYEQYF. In nucleotides, the CDR3 is TGTGCCAGCAGAAGGGGGCGGAACCCCTCCTACGAGCAGTACTTC.

This sequence joins TRBV5-1 and TRBJ1-4; 7 nucleotides line up with TRBD1. The ends lost 3 bases at V and 8 bases at J; junction bases unmatched: 19. Germline CDR1 and CDR2: SGHRS and YFSETQ. The CDR3 spans 18 residues. The CDR3 nucleotides are TGCGCCAGCAGCTCGGACCTCAGACCAGGGGGGGTAGGAGAAAAACTGTTTTTT. Its translation is CASSSDLRPGGVGEKLFF.

This clone appeared a single time. This sequence joins TRBV11-2 and TRBJ1-2; 8 bases match TRBD1. Germline CDR1 reads SGHAT; CDR2 reads FQNNGV. This CDR3 has 13 amino acids. V was clipped by 5 bases and J by 6 bases; unmatched bases: 5. The CDR3 here is CASSPGQGNGYTF. The DNA of the CDR3 is TGTGCCAGCAGCCCTGGACAGGGCAATGGCTACACCTTC.